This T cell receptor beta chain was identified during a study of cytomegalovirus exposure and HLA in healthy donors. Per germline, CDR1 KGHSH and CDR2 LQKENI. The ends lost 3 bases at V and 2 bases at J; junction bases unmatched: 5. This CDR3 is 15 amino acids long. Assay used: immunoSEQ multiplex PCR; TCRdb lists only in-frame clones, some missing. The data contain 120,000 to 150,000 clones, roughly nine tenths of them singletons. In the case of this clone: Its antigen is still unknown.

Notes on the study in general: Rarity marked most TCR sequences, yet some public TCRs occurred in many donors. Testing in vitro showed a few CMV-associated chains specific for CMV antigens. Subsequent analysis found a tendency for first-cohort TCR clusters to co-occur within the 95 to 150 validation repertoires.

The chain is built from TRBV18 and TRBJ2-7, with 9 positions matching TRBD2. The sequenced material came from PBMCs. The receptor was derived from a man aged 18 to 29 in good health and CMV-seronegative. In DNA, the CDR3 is TGTGCCAGCTCACCGTGGACTAGCGAGGCCTACGAGCAGTACGTC. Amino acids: CASSPWTSEAYEQYV.